This T cell receptor beta chain came from a study of blood T cell repertoires in COVID-19. Measured with immunoSEQ multiplex PCR; TCRdb has only the in-frame clones, and not every one. The repertoire holds approximately 390,000 clones, with 88% as singletons. The CDR3 length is 14 residues. Trimming took 5 bases from V and 0 from J; bases not matched to a gene: 3. The germline V gene has CDR1 ENHRY and CDR2 SYGVKD. The sequenced sample consisted of PBMCs or T cells enriched from blood (not recorded which). V usage is TRBV10-3 and J usage is TRBJ2-7; 8 nucleotides line up with TRBD1. The receptor's source is a woman in her thirties or forties with acute COVID-19. The CDR3 nucleotides read TGTGCCATCAGTACCGGGACAGGCTCCTACGAGCAGTACTTC. This gives the protein CAISTGTGSYEQYF.